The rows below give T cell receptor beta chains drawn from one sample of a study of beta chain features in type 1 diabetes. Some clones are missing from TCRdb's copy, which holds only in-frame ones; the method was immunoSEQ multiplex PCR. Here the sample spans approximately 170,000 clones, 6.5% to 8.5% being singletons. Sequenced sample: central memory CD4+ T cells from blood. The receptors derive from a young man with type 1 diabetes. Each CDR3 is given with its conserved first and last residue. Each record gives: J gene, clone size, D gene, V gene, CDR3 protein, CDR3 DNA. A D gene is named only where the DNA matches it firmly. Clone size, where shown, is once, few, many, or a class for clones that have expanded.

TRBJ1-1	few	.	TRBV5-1	CASSYKKNTEAFF	TGCGCCAGCAGCTACAAAAAGAACACTGAAGCTTTCTTT
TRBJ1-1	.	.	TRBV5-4	CASSLGGGNTEAFF	TGTGCCAGCAGCTTGGGCGGGGGAAACACTGAAGCTTTCTTT
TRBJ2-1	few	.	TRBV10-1	CASSESGRSGNEQFF	TGCGCCAGCAGTGAGTCGGGTAGGAGCGGCAATGAGCAGTTCTTC
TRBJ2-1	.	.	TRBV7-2	CASSLGWRSSYNEQFF	TGTGCCAGCAGCTTAGGTTGGAGGAGCTCCTACAATGAGCAGTTCTTC
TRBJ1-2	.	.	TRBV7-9	CASSLELFGYTF	TGTGCCAGCAGCTTAGAATTATTTGGCTACACCTTC
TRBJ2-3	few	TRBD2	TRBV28	CASSQGLTSGGADTQYF	TGTGCCAGCAGCCAGGGGCTAACTAGCGGGGGGGCGGATACGCAGTATTTT
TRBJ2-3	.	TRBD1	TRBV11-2	CASSLGTVQADTQYF	TGTGCCAGCAGCCTGGGGACAGTACAAGCAGATACGCAGTATTTT
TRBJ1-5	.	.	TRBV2	CASSEETGNQPQHF	TGTGCCAGCAGTGAAGAGACAGGCAATCAGCCCCAGCATTTT
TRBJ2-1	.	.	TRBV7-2	CASSLAGGPEEQFF	TGTGCCAGCAGCTTAGCGGGGGGGCCTGAGGAGCAGTTCTTC
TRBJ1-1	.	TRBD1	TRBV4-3	CASSHLGAGGTEAFF	TGCGCCAGCAGCCACCTCGGGGCAGGGGGAACTGAAGCTTTCTTT
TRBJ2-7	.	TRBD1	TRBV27	CASSTQGGSYEQYF	TGTGCCAGCAGTACACAGGGGGGCTCCTACGAGCAGTACTTC
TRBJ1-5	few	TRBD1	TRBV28	CASSFGTGGRQPQHF	TGTGCCAGCAGTTTTGGGACAGGGGGCCGACAGCCCCAGCATTTT
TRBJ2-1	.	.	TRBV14	CASSQQGTLLGRKFF	TGTGCCAGCAGCCAACAAGGGACTCTCTTGGGTAGAAAGTTCTTC
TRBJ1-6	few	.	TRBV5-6	CASSLGAGNNSPLHF	TGTGCCAGCAGCTTGGGGGCAGGAAATAATTCACCCCTCCACTTT
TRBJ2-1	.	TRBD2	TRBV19	CASSLSSGTSYNEQFF	TGTGCCAGTAGTTTGTCTAGCGGGACTTCCTACAATGAGCAGTTCTTC
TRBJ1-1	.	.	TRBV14	CASSPAGFGRTEAFF	TGTGCCAGCAGCCCAGCGGGTTTCGGGAGGACTGAAGCTTTCTTT
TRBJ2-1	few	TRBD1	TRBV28	CASRRGQGANEQFF	TGTGCCAGCAGGCGTGGACAGGGGGCCAATGAGCAGTTCTTC
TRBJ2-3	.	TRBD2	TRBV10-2	CASREAGGMVDTQYF	TGCGCCAGCAGGGAAGCGGGGGGGATGGTAGATACGCAGTATTTT
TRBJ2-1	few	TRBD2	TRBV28	CASLAGGLVTGNEQFF	TGTGCCAGCCTAGCGGGAGGGCTTGTAACGGGGAATGAGCAGTTCTTC
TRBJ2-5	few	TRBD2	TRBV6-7	CASSNGRTSGPGKTQYF	TGTGCCAGCAGTAATGGCCGGACTAGCGGACCCGGAAAGACCCAGTACTTC
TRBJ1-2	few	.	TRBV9	CASSVDGDGYTF	TGTGCCAGCAGCGTAGACGGAGATGGCTACACCTTC
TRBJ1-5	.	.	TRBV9	CASGAGSSEGQPQHF	TGTGCCAGCGGGGCAGGATCTTCTGAAGGCCAGCCCCAGCATTTT
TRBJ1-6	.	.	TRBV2	CARRTDGNSPLHF	TGTGCCAGAAGGACAGATGGTAATTCACCCCTCCACTTT
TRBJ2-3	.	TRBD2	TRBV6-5	CASSYSLAGDTQYF	TGTGCCAGCAGTTACTCACTAGCGGGGGATACGCAGTATTTT
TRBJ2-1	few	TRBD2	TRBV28	CASGRTSGGTGYNEQFF	TGTGCCAGCGGACGGACTAGCGGGGGGACGGGTTACAATGAGCAGTTCTTC
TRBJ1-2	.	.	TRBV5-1	CASSLDSQTASNYGYTF	TGCGCCAGCAGCTTGGATTCGCAGACAGCCTCTAACTATGGCTACACCTTC
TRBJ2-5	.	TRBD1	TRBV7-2	CASSINRGQGETQYF	TGTGCCAGCAGCATTAACAGGGGGCAGGGAGAGACCCAGTACTTC
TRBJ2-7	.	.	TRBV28	CASSLLASSYEQYF	TGTGCCAGCAGTTTACTTGCCAGCTCCTACGAGCAGTACTTC
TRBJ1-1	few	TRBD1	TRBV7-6	CASSSGTGGIHTEAFF	TGTGCCAGCAGCTCCGGGACAGGGGGCATTCACACTGAAGCTTTCTTT
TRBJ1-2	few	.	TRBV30	CAWSVPGRGNYGYTF	TGTGCCTGGAGTGTGCCCGGGAGGGGTAACTATGGCTACACCTTC
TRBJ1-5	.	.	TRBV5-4	CASSLDQNQPQHF	TGTGCCAGCAGCTTGGACCAGAATCAGCCCCAGCATTTT
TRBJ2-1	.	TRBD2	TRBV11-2	CASGAGGTYNEQFF	TGTGCCAGCGGAGCGGGGGGGACCTACAATGAGCAGTTCTTC
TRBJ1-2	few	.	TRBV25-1	CASSISNYGYTF	TGTGCCAGCAGTATCTCTAACTATGGCTACACCTTC
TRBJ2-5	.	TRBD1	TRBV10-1	CASSAGQGFPETQYF	TGCGCCAGCAGTGCCGGACAGGGGTTTCCAGAGACCCAGTACTTC
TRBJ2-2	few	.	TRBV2	CASGQGRNTGELFF	TGTGCCAGCGGTCAGGGTAGAAACACCGGGGAGCTGTTTTTT
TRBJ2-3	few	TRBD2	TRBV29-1	CSVSGTSDTQYF	TGCAGCGTTAGCGGGACTTCAGATACGCAGTATTTT
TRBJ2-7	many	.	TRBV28	CASSLPPGIHEQYF	TGTGCCAGCAGTTTACCCCCCGGGATCCACGAGCAGTACTTC
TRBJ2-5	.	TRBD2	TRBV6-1	CASLGTSKETQYF	TGTGCCAGCCTCGGGACTAGTAAAGAGACCCAGTACTTC
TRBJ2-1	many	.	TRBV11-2	CASRPLGGRSYNEQFF	TGTGCCAGCAGACCGCTGGGGGGGCGCAGCTACAATGAGCAGTTCTTC
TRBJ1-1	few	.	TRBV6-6	CASRMNDKNTEAFF	TGTGCCAGCAGGATGAACGACAAGAACACTGAAGCTTTCTTT
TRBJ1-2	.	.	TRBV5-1	CASNPGGQGYTF	TGCGCCAGCAACCCGGGGGGGCAAGGCTACACCTTC
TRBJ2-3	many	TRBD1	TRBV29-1	CSVVLDREQDTQYF	TGCAGCGTCGTTTTGGACAGGGAACAAGATACGCAGTATTTT
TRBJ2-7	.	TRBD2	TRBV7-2	CASSPGLAGVDEQYF	TGTGCCAGCAGCCCAGGACTAGCGGGAGTTGACGAGCAGTACTTC
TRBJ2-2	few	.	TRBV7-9	CASSGGSSPAGELFF	TGTGCCAGCAGCGGGGGGAGCTCGCCGGCCGGGGAGCTGTTTTTT
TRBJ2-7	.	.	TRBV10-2	CASSVADAKSYEQYF	TGCGCCAGCAGTGTTGCGGATGCCAAGTCCTACGAGCAGTACTTC